The rows below give T cell receptor beta chains drawn from one sample of a study of blood T cell repertoires in COVID-19. The protocol was immunoSEQ multiplex PCR, while the TCRdb copy is restricted to in-frame clones and leaves out a portion. In the table there are roughly 410,000 clones, about 89% of which are singletons. Sequencing was carried out using peripheral blood. Source of these receptors: a woman aged 40 to 50 with COVID-19, enrolled during active disease. The CDR3 runs from the conserved cysteine through the conserved F or W. The order of the fields is J gene, V gene, D gene, CDR3 DNA, CDR3 protein. D genes are given only for firm matches.

>TRBJ1-1|TRBV28|NA
TGTGCCAGCAGTTCCCTTAAGGGAGAGTCCACGGAGGCTTTCTTT
CASSSLKGESTEAFF
>TRBJ2-7|TRBV23-1|NA
TGCGCCAGCAGCCTACCCCAGGCTCCCGAGCAGTACTTC
CASSLPQAPEQYF
>TRBJ1-2|TRBV5-5|NA
TGTGCCAGCAGCCTAGATGCCGGCGACTATGGCTACACCTTC
CASSLDAGDYGYTF
>TRBJ2-1|TRBV3-1/TRBV3-2|NA
TGTGCCAGCAAATTACTAGCCGCAGACAATGAGCAGTTCTTC
CASKLLAADNEQFF
>TRBJ1-2|TRBV28|NA
TGTGCCAGCATCGATACAGGGCGGGCGGGCTACACCTTC
CASIDTGRAGYTF
>TRBJ1-3|TRBV28|NA
TGTGCCAGCAGTTCCCCGGGACACGGAAACACCATATATTTT
CASSSPGHGNTIYF
>TRBJ1-5|TRBV7-2|TRBD1
TGTGCCAGCAGCCCGGGACAGCTTTATAGCAATCAGCCCCAGCATTTT
CASSPGQLYSNQPQHF
>TRBJ1-2|TRBV18|TRBD1
TGTGCCAGCTCAACCCGGGACAGTTTTAACTATGGCTACACCTTC
CASSTRDSFNYGYTF
>TRBJ2-7|TRBV6-5|NA
TGTGCCAGCAGTTACTCGATGCGAAACGAGCAGTACTTC
CASSYSMRNEQYF
>TRBJ1-3|TRBV5-1|TRBD1
TGCGCCAGCAGCCGCGGACAGGGGGACTCTGGAAACACCATATATTTT
CASSRGQGDSGNTIYF
>TRBJ1-1|TRBV14|NA
TGTGCCAGCAGCCCCGACAGGATGAACACTGAAGCTTTCTTT
CASSPDRMNTEAFF